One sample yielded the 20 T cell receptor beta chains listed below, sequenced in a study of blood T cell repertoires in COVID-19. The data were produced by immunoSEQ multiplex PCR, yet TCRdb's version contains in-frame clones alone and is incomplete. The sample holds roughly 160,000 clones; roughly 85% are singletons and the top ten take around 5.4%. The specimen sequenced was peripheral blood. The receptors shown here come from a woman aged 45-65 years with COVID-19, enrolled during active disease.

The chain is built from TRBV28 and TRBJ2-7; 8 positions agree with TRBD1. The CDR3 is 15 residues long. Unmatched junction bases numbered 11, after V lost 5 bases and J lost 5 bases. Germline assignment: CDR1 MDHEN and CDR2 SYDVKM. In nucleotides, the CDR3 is TGTGCCAGCAGTCGGACAGGGCGGTCGTATGACGAGCAGTACTTC. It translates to CASSRTGRSYDEQYF.

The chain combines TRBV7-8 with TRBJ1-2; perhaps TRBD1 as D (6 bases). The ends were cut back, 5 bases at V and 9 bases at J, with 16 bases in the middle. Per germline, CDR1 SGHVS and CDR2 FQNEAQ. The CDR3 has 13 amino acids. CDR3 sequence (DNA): TGTGCCAGCAGCCCGATCGAGGGGACAAGCTACACCTTC. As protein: CASSPIEGTSYTF.

Here the CDR3 DNA reads TGCGCCAGCAGCCAGGGACAGGCTGGGAATTCACCCCTCCACTTT. It specifies CASSQGQAGNSPLHF. The chain couples TRBV4-3 to TRBJ1-6; 8 bases are shared with TRBD1. V dropped 3 bases and J dropped 7; count of bases not matched to a gene: 5. The CDR3 covers 15 residues. The germline CDR1 and CDR2 sequences are LGHNA and YSLEER.

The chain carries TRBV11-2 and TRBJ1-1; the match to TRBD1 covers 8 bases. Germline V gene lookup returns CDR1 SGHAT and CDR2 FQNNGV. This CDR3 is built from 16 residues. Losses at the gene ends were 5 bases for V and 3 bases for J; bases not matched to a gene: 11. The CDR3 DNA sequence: TGTGCCAGCAGCCCCGCCCAGGGGGCTAAGGACACTGAAGCTTTCTTT. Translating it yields CASSPAQGAKDTEAFF.

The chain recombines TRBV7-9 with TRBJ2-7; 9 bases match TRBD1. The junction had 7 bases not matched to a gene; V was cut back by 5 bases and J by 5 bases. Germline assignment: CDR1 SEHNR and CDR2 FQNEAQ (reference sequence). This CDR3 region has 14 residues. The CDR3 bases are TGTGCCAGCAGCCCCGGGACAGGGAACAACGAGCAGTACTTC. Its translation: CASSPGTGNNEQYF.

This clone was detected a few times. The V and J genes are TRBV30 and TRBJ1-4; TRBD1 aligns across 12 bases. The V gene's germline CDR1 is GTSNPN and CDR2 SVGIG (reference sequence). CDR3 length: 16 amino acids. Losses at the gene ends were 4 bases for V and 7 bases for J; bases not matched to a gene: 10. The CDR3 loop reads CAWTPGQGARGEKLFF. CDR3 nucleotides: TGTGCCTGGACTCCGGGACAGGGGGCACGGGGTGAAAAACTGTTTTTT.

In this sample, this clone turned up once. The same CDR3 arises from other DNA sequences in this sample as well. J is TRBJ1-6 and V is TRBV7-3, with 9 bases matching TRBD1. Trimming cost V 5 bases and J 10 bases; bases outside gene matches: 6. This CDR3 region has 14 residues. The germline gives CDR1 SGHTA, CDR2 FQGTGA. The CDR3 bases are TGTGCCAGCAGCCCGGGACAGGGAGGATCACCCCTCCACTTT. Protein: CASSPGQGGSPLHF.

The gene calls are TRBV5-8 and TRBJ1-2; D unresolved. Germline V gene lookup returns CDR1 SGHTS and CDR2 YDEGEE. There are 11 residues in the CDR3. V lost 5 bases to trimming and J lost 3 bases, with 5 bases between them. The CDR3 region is CASRGYYGYTF. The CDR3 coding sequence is TGTGCCAGCAGGGGCTACTATGGCTACACCTTC.

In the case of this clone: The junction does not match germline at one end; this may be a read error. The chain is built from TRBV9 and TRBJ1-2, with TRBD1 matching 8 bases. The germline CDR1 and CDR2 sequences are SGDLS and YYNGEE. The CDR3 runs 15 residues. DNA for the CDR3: TGTGCCAGCAGCGTAGCTCCTTCGACAGGGGATTCCCCGGGCTTC. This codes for CASSVAPSTGDSPGF.

The CDR3 region has the DNA TGTGCCAGTAGTATACGGACTAGCGGGGGAAGGGATACGCAGTATTTT. Protein sequence: CASSIRTSGGRDTQYF. The genes are TRBV19 and TRBJ2-3, with 13 nucleotides matching TRBD2. CDR1 is LNHDA, CDR2 SQIVND, per germline (reference sequence). CDR3 length: 16 amino acids. V was pared by 2 bases and J by 6 bases, with 5 bases of the junction left unmatched.

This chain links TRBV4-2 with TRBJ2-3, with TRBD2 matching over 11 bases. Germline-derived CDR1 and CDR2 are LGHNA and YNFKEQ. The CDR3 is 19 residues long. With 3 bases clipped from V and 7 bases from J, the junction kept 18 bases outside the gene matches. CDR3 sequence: CASSQSPVSGSGGANTQYF. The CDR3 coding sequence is TGTGCCAGCAGCCAGTCCCCCGTTTCGGGTAGCGGGGGGGCCAATACGCAGTATTTT.

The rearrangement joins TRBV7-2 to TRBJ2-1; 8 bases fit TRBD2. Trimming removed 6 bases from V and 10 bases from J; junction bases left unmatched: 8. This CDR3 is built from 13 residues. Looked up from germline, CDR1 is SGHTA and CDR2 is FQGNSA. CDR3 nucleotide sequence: TGTGCCAGCAGTCCCCTAGCGGGCGGGGAGCAGTTCTTC. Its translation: CASSPLAGGEQFF.

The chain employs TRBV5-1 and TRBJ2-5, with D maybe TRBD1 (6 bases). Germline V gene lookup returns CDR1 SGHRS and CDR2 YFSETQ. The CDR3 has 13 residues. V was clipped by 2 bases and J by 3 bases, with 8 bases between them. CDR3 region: CASSFGQKETQYF. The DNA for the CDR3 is TGCGCCAGCAGCTTTGGACAGAAAGAGACCCAGTACTTC.

The CDR3 DNA follows: TGTGCCAGTAGTCCACGGACAGGGAGTTGGCCCCAGCATTTT. As protein: CASSPRTGSWPQHF. The genes are TRBV19 and TRBJ1-5; 8 nucleotides match TRBD1. After removal of 5 bases from V and 9 bases from J, the junction contained 9 bases not matched to a gene. The CDR3 totals 14 residues. The germline V gene encodes CDR1 LNHDA and CDR2 SQIVND (reference sequence). The full variable domain, rest sourced from reference TRBV19 and TRBJ1-5, is DGGITQSPKYLFRKEGQNVTLSCEQNLNHDAMYWYRQDPGQGLRLIYYSQIVNDFQKGDIAEGYSVSREKKESFPLTVTSAQKNPTAFYLCASSPRTGSWPQHFGDGTRLSIL.

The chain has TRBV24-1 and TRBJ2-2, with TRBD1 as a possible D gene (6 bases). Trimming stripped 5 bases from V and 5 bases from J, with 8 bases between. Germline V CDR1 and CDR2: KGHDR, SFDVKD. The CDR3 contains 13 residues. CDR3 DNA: TGTGCCACCAGTGCAGGGGATACCGGGGAGCTGTTTTTT. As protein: CATSAGDTGELFF.

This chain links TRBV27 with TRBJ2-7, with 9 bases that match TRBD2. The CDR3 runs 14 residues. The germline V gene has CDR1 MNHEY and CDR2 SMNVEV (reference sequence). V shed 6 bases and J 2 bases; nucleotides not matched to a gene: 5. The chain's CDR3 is CASSRSGGTYEQYF. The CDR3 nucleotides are TGTGCCAGCAGCCGAAGCGGGGGGACCTACGAGCAGTACTTC.

The CDR3 region is CAISRGTGLTDTQYF. CDR3 sequence (DNA): TGTGCCATCAGTAGGGGGACAGGACTCACAGATACGCAGTATTTT. This rearrangement joins TRBV10-3 to TRBJ2-3, with TRBD1 identical over 8 bases. CDR1 is ENHRY, CDR2 SYGVKD, per germline. The CDR3 consists of 15 residues. V lost 5 bases to trimming and J lost 2 bases; unmatched junction nucleotides: 6.

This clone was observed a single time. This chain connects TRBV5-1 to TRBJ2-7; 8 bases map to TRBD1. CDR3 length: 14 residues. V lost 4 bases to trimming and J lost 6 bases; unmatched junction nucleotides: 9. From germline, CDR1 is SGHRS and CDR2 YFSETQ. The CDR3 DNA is TGCGCCAGCAGCCCCAGTGGGACAGGAGCCGAGCAGTACTTC. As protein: CASSPSGTGAEQYF. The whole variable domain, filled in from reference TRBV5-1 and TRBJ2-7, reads KAGVTQTPRYLIKTRGQQVTLSCSPISGHRSVSWYQQTPGQGLQFLFEYFSETQRNKGNFPGRFSGRQFSNSRSEMNVSTLELGDSALYLCASSPSGTGAEQYFGPGTRLTVT.

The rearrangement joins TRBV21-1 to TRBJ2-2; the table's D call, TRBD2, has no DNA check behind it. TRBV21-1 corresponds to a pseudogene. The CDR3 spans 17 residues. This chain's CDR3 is CASSKVRRRPNTGELFF. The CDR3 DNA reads TGTGCCAGCAGCAAAGTTAGACGGAGACCTAACACCGGGGAGCTGTTTTTT.

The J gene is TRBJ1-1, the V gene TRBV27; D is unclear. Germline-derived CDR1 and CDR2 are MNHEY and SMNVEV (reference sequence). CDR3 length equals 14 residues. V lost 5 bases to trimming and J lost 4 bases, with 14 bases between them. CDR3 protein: CASSATSPGTEAFF. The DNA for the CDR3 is TGTGCCAGCAGTGCGACGTCCCCGGGCACTGAAGCTTTCTTT.